The clone carrying this T cell receptor (beta chain) was recorded only once. Its antigen is still unknown. TCRdb's copy holds only in-frame clones and misses some; the assay was immunoSEQ multiplex PCR. The sample has under 2,500,000 clones; around 95% are singletons. Germline CDR1 is SGHTS and CDR2 is YDEGEE. V was trimmed by 6 bases and J by 10 bases, leaving 16 bases between them. The CDR3 covers 13 residues. This specimen comes from a study of shared clonotypes between healthy human individuals. Study findings and constraints: Genetic and exposure-history diversity was limited by the small donor number. The authors sampled blood alone, and tissue repertoires likely differ.

Input material: naive CD4+ T cells sorted from blood. Subset of the sample: CD45RA+ positively selected. J is TRBJ1-4 and V is TRBV5-8, with D possibly being TRBD1 (6 bases). The source is a man younger than 30 in good health. CDR3 nucleotides: TGTGCCAGCATCATCCAACAGGGCGGAAAACTGTTTTTT. Protein product: CASIIQQGGKLFF.